This TCR beta chain was retrieved from a study of T cells in Graves' hyperthyroidism and ophthalmopathy (dated by TCRdb to the late 2010s). About the study as a whole: Peripheral blood was collected at initial diagnosis, before any treatment. To identify distinguishing TCR V-J signatures, a discovery cohort of around 100 patients was used, comprising under 45 with Graves' ophthalmopathy and 57 with stable Graves' hyperthyroidism. Prospective prediction of ophthalmopathy was tested in an independent validation cohort consisting of some 18 hyperthyroidism patients and some 16 patients who later progressed to ophthalmopathy. TCR Vbeta CDR3 sequencing of some 140 peripheral blood samples (under 45 ophthalmopathy, about 74 hyperthyroidism and approximately 17 progressor patients) is reported in the paper. The study also compared thyroid tissue and blood T-cell repertoires from a handful of Graves' hyperthyroidism patients. After blood sampling, hyperthyroidism patients were treated with methimazole at a starting dose of 30 mg daily, and ophthalmopathy patients were treated with high-dose intravenous methylprednisolone. The 95 to 100 discovery patients were randomly divided into training and test sets at a 7:3 ratio.

The TCR beta CDR3 regions were amplified from the RNA transcripts. The first round of RT-PCR for the TCR CDR3 was performed with the HTBI primer set and the Qiagen OneStep RT-PCR kit. A second multiplex PCR round built the libraries, followed by size selection and purification. Sequencing of the libraries was done on an Illumina HiSeq2000 using paired-end 100 bp reads. Processing in the source paper ran as follows. SOAPnuke was used to process the raw data, throwing out any read that contained adapters or uncalled bases, had a mean Phred below 15, or lacked an exact constant-primer or identifier match. High-quality paired reads were merged with COPE v1.2.5, and unique nucleotide sequences were defined as clonotypes. MiTCR v1.1 was used to align the clonotypes against IMGT TRBV, TRBD and TRBJ reference segments. Only V-J combinations with frequency above 0.0001, covering about 99% of repertoires, were analysed. The TCS score was defined as F50 (clonal expansion) divided by E x V (chaos), with BLOSUM62-based TCRdist calculated between CDR3 peptides within each V-J. Welch's t-statistics and random forest reduced roughly 500 V-J features to 10 to 15, which were used in a naive Bayes classifier (R e1071). TCRdb's own reprocessing of the public reads used fastp at Q25 and MiXCR and kept productive beta chains. Every distinct CDR3 protein forms one entry, paired with its most common genes and DNA. The authors' filters were not applied to this entry. This sample lists about 600,000 distinct CDR3 sequences; approximately 15% were detected once. 6.5% to 9% of the sample rests with the top ten.

The table lists this clonotype with many counts. Its antigen is still unknown. No qualities accompany the bases; no much larger clone lies one base away. General study outcomes and caveats: In validation, the model predicted progression to ophthalmopathy a median of 6.5 months before onset, with around 70% sensitivity and about 72% specificity. Sample size was not statistically predetermined, and investigators were not blinded to group allocation. Ophthalmopathy was separated from stable hyperthyroidism by a 13 V-J signature model, with approximately 89% sensitivity and around 81% specificity obtained in cross-validation and 80%/75% obtained in testing. Most expanded thyroid clonotypes (frequency above 0.001) were also detected in blood, suggesting blood repertoires may reflect thyroid immune responses.

The CDR3 covers 14 residues, taking in both the cysteine and the phenylalanine. The sequence is cut down to CDR3 DNA, 42 bases in frame from base 1. Sequences MDHEN (CDR1) and SYDVKM (CDR2) are obtained from the germline V gene. V and J are truncated by 5 bases and 3 bases respectively, leaving an intervening sequence of 14 bases. Ophthalmopathy patients had moderately to severely active disease, Clinical Activity Score of at least 3, NOSPECS grade of at least 4, and duration under 3 months. Exclusion was applied to patients with uncontrolled infections, other autoimmune diseases, pregnancy or lactation. Diagnoses were based on clinical symptoms, serum thyroxine and TRAb, thyroid ultrasound and orbital computed tomography. PBMCs were separated from about 10 ml of fresh peripheral blood using Ficoll-Paque density gradient centrifugation. Total RNA was extracted with Trizol reagent, and quality was checked on an Agilent 2100 Bioanalyzer.

This TCR derives from a woman younger than 30 with Graves' ophthalmopathy. Sequencing was done on a sample of blood. This chain is built from TRBV28 and TRBJ2-7, with the D segment identity uncertain. The CDR3 protein: CASSIANLLYEQYF. The DNA sequence is as follows: TGTGCCAGCAGTATCGCGAATCTACTCTACGAGCAGTACTTC.